The subject of this entry is one T cell receptor beta chain. Its antigen has not been determined. No per-base quality is available; no much larger clone lies one base away. The V end loses 0 bases and the J end loses 0 bases, and a stretch of 14 bases separates them. Measured from the cysteine to the phenylalanine, the CDR3 is 17 residues long. The entry retains the CDR3 DNA only, 51 bases that are in frame from base 1. The germline V gene encodes CDR1 MNHEY and CDR2 SVGAGI. Ophthalmopathy patients had moderately to severely active disease, with a Clinical Activity Score of 3 or more, a NOSPECS grade of 4 or more, and a disease duration of less than 3 months. Exclusion was applied to patients with uncontrolled infections, other autoimmune diseases, pregnancy or lactation. Clinical symptoms, serum thyroxine and TRAb, thyroid ultrasound, and orbital computed tomography formed the basis for the diagnoses. PBMCs were separated from approximately 9.9 ml of fresh peripheral blood using Ficoll-Paque density gradient centrifugation. Trizol reagent was used to extract total RNA, and RNA quality was then checked on an Agilent 2100 Bioanalyzer.

These data originate in a study of T cells in Graves' hyperthyroidism and ophthalmopathy (dated by TCRdb to between 2018 and 2020). Background for the entire study: Peripheral blood was sampled at the time of initial diagnosis, prior to any treatment. To identify TCR V-J signatures that set the groups apart, the researchers used a discovery cohort of 90 to 100 patients, made up of 40 to 45 with Graves' ophthalmopathy and some 60 with stable Graves' hyperthyroidism. Whether ophthalmopathy could be predicted prospectively was tested in an independent validation cohort made up of about 20 hyperthyroidism patients plus 17 patients who later progressed to ophthalmopathy. The 75 to 100 discovery patients were divided at random into training and test sets in a 7:3 ratio. In addition, the study compared T-cell repertoires in thyroid tissue and in blood from roughly six Graves' hyperthyroidism patients. After blood sampling, hyperthyroidism patients were treated with methimazole at a starting dose of 30 mg daily, and ophthalmopathy patients were treated with high-dose intravenous methylprednisolone. The paper describes TCR Vbeta CDR3 sequencing of about 140 peripheral blood samples, made up of fewer than 50 ophthalmopathy patients, around 78 hyperthyroidism patients and roughly 17 progressor patients. Results the study describes overall, beyond this receptor: In cross-validation, a model built on a 13 V-J signature told ophthalmopathy apart from stable hyperthyroidism with 85% to 90% sensitivity and about 81% specificity, and in testing the same model reached 80%/75%. Blood samples also contained most of the expanded thyroid clonotypes (frequency above 0.001), which suggests that blood repertoires may reflect thyroid immune responses. In validation, progression to ophthalmopathy was predicted by the model with 65% to 71% sensitivity and approximately 78% specificity, a median of around 5.9 months before onset. No statistical method was used to fix the sample size in advance, and group allocation was not hidden from the investigators.

TCR beta CDR3 regions were amplified from RNA transcripts. The TCR CDR3 was subjected to a first round of RT-PCR using the HTBI primer set and the Qiagen OneStep RT-PCR kit. A second multiplex PCR round built the libraries, followed by size selection and purification. Sequencing of the libraries was done on an Illumina HiSeq2000 using paired-end 100 bp reads. The published analysis was carried out like this. SOAPnuke was used to process the raw data, with reads discarded if the reads contained adapters or uncalled bases, had a mean Phred below 15, or lacked an exact constant-primer or identifier match. High-quality paired reads were merged with COPE v1.2.5, and unique nucleotide sequences were defined as clonotypes. MiTCR v1.1 was used to align the clonotypes against IMGT TRBV, TRBD and TRBJ reference segments. The analysis was restricted to V-J combinations with a frequency above 0.0001, which together covered 99% to 99.2% of the repertoires. A TCS score was defined as the ratio between F50 (clonal expansion) and ExV (chaos), using BLOSUM62-based TCRdist between CDR3 peptides within each V-J. Welch's t-statistics and random forest reduced around 510 V-J features to about 12, which were used in a naive Bayes classifier (R e1071). Through fastp at Q25 and MiXCR, TCRdb rebuilt clones from the public reads, retaining in-frame beta chains. Identical CDR3 proteins give one entry, which carries the most common genes and DNA. TCRdb's processing, not the authors', yielded these V and J calls. The sample table records about 600,000 distinct CDR3 sequences; around 15% of these occur just once. The top ten clonotypes cover approximately 3.5% of the sample.

The receptor comes from a woman between 40 and 50 years old with Graves' ophthalmopathy. The specimen was blood. The chain was built from TRBV6-5 and TRBJ1-1; TRBD1 might be the D gene, on 5 matching bases. The encoded CDR3 is CASSYSPRRAMNTEAFF. The sequenced DNA: TGTGCCAGCAGTTACTCGCCCCGCAGGGCCATGAACACTGAAGCTTTCTTT.